This T cell receptor (beta chain) emerged from a study of OX40 agonist ivuxolimab in advanced cancers. Assay: immunoSEQ multiplex PCR; the TCRdb copy retains only in-frame clones and omits some. The sample has over 50,000 clones; roughly 80% are singletons. Germline loops: CDR1 SGHTA, CDR2 FQGNSA. CDR3 length: 12 residues. Trimming took off 5 bases at V and 11 bases at J, with 15 bases between the two ends. This specimen consisted of CD4+ or CD8+ T cells sorted from blood, obtained in a trial of the OX40 agonist ivuxolimab. The receptor was derived from an adult with an advanced solid tumor such as melanoma, head and neck, liver or kidney cancer. The V gene is TRBV7-2, the J gene TRBJ2-5; D ambiguous. This CDR3 is CASSIQVFEQYF. The CDR3 region has the DNA TGTGCCAGCAGCATTCAAGTTTTTGAGCAGTACTTC. The whole variable domain, filled in from reference TRBV7-2 and TRBJ2-5, reads GAGVSQSPSNKVTEKGKDVELRCDPISGHTALYWYRQSLGQGLEFLIYFQGNSAPDKSGLPSDRFSAERTGGSVSTLTIQRTQQEDSAVYLCASSIQVFEQYFGPGTRLLVL.